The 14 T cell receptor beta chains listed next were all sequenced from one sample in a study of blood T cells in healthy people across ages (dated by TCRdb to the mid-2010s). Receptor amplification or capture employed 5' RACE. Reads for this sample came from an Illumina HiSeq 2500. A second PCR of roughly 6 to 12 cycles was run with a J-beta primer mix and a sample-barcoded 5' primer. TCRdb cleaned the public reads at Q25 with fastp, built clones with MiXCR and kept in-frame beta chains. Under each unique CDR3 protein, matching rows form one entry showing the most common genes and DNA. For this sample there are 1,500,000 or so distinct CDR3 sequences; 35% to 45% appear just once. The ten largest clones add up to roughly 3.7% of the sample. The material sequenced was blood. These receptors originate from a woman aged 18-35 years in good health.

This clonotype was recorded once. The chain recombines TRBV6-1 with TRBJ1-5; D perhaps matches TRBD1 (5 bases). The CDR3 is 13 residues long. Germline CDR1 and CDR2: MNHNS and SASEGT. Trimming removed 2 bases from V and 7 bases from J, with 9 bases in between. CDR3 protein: CASSEPWGQPQHF. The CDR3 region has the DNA TGTGCCAGCAGTGAACCCTGGGGGCAGCCCCAGCATTTT.

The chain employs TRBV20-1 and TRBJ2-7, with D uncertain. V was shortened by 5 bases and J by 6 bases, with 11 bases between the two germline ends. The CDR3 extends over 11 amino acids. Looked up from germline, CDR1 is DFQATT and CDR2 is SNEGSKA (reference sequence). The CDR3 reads CSALRVFEQYF. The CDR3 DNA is TGCAGTGCTCTCCGGGTGTTCGAGCAGTACTTC.

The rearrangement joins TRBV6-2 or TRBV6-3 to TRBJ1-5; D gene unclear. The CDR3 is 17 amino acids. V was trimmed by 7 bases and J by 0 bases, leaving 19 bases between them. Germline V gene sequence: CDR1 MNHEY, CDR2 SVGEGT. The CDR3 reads CASTHSVRGYSNQPQHF. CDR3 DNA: TGTGCCAGCACCCATTCAGTTCGGGGATATAGCAATCAGCCCCAGCATTTT.

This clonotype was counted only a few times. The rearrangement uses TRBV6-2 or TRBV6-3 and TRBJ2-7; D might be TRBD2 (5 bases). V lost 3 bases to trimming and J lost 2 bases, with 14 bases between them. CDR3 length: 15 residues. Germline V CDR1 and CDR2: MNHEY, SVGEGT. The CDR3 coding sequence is TGTGCCAGCAGTTATCACGGGATTTCAGCCTACGAGCAGTACTTC. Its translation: CASSYHGISAYEQYF.

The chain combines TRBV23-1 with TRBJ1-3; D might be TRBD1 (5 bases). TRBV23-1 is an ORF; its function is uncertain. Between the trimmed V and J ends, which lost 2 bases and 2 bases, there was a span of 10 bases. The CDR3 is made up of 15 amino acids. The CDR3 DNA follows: TGCGCCAGCAGTCAAGTCGTGGGGCCTGGAAACACCATATATTTT. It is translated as CASSQVVGPGNTIYF.

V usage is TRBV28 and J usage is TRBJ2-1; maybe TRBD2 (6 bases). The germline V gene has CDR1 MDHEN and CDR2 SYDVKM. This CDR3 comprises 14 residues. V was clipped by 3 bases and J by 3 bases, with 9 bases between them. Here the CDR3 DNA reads TGTGCCAGCAGTTTGGGGACTTACTACAATGAGCAGTTCTTC. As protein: CASSLGTYYNEQFF.

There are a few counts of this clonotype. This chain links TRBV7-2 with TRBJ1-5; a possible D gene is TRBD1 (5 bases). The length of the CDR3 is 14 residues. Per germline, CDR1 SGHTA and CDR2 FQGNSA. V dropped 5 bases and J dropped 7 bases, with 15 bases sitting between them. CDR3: CASSLSFQGQPQHF. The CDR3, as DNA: TGTGCCAGCAGCCTCTCATTTCAGGGACAGCCCCAGCATTTT.

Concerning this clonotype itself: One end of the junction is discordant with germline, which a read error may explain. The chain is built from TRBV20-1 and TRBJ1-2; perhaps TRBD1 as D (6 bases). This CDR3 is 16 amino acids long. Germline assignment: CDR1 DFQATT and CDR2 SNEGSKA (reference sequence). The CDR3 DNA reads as TGCAGTGCTAGGCCTTACTCGCAGGGGTCAAGCTATGGCGACACCTTC. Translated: CSARPYSQGSSYGDTF.

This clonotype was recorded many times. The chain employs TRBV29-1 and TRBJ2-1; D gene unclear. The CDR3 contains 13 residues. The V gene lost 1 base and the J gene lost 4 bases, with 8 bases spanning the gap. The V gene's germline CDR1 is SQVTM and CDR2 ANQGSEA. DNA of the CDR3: TGCAGCGTTGAAGGGGTTTTATACAATGAGCAGTTCTTC. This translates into CSVEGVLYNEQFF.

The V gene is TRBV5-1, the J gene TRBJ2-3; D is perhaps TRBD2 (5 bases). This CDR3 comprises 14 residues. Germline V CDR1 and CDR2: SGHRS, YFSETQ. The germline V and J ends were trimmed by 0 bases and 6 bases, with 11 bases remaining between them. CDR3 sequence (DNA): TGCGCCAGCAGCTTGGGTTCTAGCCTCGATACGCAGTATTTT. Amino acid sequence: CASSLGSSLDTQYF.

The CDR3 is CSVEVPSGGTYEQYF. The CDR3 DNA follows: TGCAGCGTTGAAGTTCCTAGCGGGGGCACCTACGAGCAGTACTTC. The chain couples TRBV29-1 to TRBJ2-7, with 10 bases that match TRBD2. V was clipped by 1 base and J by 2 bases; unmatched bases: 5. Germline lookup yields CDR1 SQVTM and CDR2 ANQGSEA. This CDR3 contains 15 residues.

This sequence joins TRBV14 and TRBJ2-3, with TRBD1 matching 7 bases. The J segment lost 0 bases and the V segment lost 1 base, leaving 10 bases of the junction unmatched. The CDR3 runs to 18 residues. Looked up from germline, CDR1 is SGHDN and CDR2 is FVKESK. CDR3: CASSQVRGPRSSTDTQYF. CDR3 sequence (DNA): TGTGCCAGCAGCCAAGTTAGGGGGCCAAGGTCTAGCACAGATACGCAGTATTTT.

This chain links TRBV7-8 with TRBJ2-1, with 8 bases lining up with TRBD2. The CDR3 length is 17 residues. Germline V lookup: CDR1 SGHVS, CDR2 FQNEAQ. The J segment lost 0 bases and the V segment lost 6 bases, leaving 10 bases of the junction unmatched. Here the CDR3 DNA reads TGTGCCAGCAGTCTCAGGCTAGCGGGCAGCTCCTACAATGAGCAGTTCTTC. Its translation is CASSLRLAGSSYNEQFF.

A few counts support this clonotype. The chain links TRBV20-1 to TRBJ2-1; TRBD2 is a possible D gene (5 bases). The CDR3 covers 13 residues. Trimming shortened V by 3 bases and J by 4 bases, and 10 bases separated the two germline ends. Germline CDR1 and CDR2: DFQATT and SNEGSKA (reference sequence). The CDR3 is CSARPSRYNEQFF. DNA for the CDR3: TGCAGTGCTAGGCCTAGCCGATACAATGAGCAGTTCTTC.